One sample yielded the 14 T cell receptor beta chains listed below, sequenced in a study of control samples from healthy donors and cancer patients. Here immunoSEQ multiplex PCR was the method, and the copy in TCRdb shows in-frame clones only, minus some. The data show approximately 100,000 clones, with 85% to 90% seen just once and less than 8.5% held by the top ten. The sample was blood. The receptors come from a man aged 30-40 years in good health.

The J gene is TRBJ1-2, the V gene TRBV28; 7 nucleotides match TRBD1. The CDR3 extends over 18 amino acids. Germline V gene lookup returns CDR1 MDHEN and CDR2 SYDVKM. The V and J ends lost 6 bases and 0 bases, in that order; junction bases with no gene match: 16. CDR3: CASRALLGTAAANYGYTF. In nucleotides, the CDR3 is TGTGCCAGCAGGGCTCTCCTCGGGACAGCCGCTGCTAACTATGGCTACACCTTC.

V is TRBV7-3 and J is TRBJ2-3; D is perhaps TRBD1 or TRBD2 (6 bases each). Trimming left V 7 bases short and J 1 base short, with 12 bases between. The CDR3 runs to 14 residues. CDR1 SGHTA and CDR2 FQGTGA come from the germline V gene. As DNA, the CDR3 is TGTGCCAGCACCCGTGGGGGGCGCACAGATACGCAGTATTTT. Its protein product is CASTRGGRTDTQYF.

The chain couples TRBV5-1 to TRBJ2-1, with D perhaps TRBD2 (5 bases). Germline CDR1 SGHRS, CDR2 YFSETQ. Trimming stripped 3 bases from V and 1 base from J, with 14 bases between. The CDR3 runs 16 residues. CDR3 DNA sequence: TGCGCCAGCAGCTCCCCTCCGGGATTATCCTACAATGAGCAGTTCTTC. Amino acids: CASSSPPGLSYNEQFF.

CDR3 coding DNA: TGTGCCAGCAGCCAAGGATGGGCCTTTATCCAAGAGACCCAGTACTTC. Protein product: CASSQGWAFIQETQYF. This chain joins TRBV14 and TRBJ2-5; D gene ambiguous. CDR1 and CDR2 from the germline V gene are SGHDN and FVKESK. The CDR3 is 16 amino acids. V shed 1 base and J shed 1 base, with 13 bases lying between them.

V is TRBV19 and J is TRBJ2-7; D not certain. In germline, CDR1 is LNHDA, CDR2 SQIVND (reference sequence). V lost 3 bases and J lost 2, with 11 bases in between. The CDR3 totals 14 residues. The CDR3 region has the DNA TGTGCCAGTAGTATTTGGCACGGTCCCTACGAGCAGTACTTC. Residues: CASSIWHGPYEQYF.

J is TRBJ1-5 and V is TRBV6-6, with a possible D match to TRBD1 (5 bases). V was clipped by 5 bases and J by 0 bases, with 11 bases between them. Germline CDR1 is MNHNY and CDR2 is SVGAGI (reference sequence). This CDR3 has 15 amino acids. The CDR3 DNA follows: TGTGCCAGCAGTAAGACAGAATATAGCAATCAGCCCCAGCATTTT. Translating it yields CASSKTEYSNQPQHF.

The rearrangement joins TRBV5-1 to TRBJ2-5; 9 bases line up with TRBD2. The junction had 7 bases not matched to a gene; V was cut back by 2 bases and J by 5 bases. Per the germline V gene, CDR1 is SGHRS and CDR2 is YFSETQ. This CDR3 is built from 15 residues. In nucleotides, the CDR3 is TGCGCCAGCAGCTTATCCGCGGGGGGGATGGAGACCCAGTACTTC. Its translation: CASSLSAGGMETQYF.

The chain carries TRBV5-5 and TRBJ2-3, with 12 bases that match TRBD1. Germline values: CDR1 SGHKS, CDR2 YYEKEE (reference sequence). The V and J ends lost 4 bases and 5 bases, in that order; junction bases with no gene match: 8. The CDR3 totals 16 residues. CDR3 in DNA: TGTGCCAGCAGCCTAAGGGACAGGGGGCAAATAGATACGCAGTATTTT. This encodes CASSLRDRGQIDTQYF.

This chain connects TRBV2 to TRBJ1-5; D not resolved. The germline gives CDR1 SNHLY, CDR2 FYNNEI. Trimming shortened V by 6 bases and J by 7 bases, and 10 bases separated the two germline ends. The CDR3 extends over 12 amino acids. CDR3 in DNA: TGTGCCAGCAGAGGGAACCAACAGCCCCAGCATTTT. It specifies CASRGNQQPQHF. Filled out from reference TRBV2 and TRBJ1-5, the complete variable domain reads EPEVTQTPSHQVTQMGQEVILRCVPISNHLYFYWYRQILGQKVEFLVSFYNNEISEKSEIFDDQFSVERPDGSNFTLKIRSTKLEDSAMYFCASRGNQQPQHFGDGTRLSIL.

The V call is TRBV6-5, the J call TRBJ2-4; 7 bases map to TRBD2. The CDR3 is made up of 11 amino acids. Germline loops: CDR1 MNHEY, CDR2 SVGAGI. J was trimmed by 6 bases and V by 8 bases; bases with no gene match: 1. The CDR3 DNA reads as TGTGCCAGCGGGAGGGGAAACATTCAGTACTTC. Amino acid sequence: CASGRGNIQYF.

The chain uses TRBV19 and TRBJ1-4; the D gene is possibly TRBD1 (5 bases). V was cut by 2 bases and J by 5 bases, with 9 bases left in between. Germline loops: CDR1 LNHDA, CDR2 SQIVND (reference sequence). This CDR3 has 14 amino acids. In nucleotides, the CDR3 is TGTGCCAGTAGTATAAGGGAGGGGAATGAAAAACTGTTTTTT. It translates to CASSIREGNEKLFF.

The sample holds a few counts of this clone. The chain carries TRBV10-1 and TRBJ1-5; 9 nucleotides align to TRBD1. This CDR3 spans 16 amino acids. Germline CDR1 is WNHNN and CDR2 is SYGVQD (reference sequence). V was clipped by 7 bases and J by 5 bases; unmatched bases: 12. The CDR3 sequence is CASILSRTGVHQPQHF. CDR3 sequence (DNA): TGCGCCAGCATTCTCTCCCGGACAGGGGTCCATCAGCCCCAGCATTTT.

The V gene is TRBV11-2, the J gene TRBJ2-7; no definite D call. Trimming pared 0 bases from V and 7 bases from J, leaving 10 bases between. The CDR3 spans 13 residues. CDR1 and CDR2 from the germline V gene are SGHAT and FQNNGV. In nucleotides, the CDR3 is TGTGCCAGCAGCTTAGAAGTGACATTAGAGCAGTACGTC. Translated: CASSLEVTLEQYV.

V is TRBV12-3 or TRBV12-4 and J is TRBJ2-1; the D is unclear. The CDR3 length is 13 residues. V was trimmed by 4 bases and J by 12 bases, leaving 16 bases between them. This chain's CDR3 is CASSSPRVIGQFF. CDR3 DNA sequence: TGTGCCAGCAGTTCGCCAAGGGTAATCGGGCAGTTCTTC.